A few counts support the clone carrying this TCR beta chain. Source material was 2 million unsorted PBMCs, stored at -80 °C in RNAlater. 5'RACE with 10-nucleotide random UMIs produced the cDNA. One entry per CDR3 protein, called by TCRdb with MiXCR from the 5' RACE reads. Altogether approximately 32,000 distinct CDR3 sequences are present, 7% to 8% being singletons, with the ten largest covering around 4.5%. This entry is derived from a study of neurological immune-mediated disorders. V gave up 6 bases and J gave up 0 bases, with 22 bases separating them. This CDR3 has 18 residues. This receptor was obtained from a woman in her forties in good health. Sample: PBMCs. The J gene is TRBJ2-3, the V gene TRBV12-3 or TRBV12-4, with a tentative D call TRBD2 (6 bases). The CDR3 is CASRSAPGDRTSTDTQYF. The CDR3 coding sequence is TGTGCCAGCAGGTCCGCGCCGGGGGACCGTACTAGCACAGATACGCAGTATTTT.